This is a list of T cell receptor beta chains from one sample in a study of T cells after yellow fever vaccination. TCRdb processed the 5' RACE reads anew with MiXCR; each CDR3 protein has one entry. The sample records some 320,000 distinct CDR3 sequences, 9.5% to 12% being singletons. Sequenced here: CD4+ T cells sorted from PBMCs, sampled 45 days after the yellow fever booster vaccination. The receptors originated from a man in his late teens or twenties who received the YFV17D yellow fever vaccine. Both conserved end residues are trimmed from each CDR3. The size entry is marked missing in some rows and otherwise reads once, few, many or a size class.

J gene: TRBJ1-1
V gene: TRBV27
clone size: many
CDR3 protein: ASSLTGQGSTEAF

J gene: TRBJ2-7
V gene: TRBV20-1
clone size: -
CDR3 protein: SAKPVGGRRLREQY

J gene: TRBJ2-1
V gene: TRBV2
clone size: -
CDR3 protein: ASKGLAGHNEQF

J gene: TRBJ2-5
V gene: TRBV7-6
clone size: -
CDR3 protein: ASSFSGSQETQY

J gene: TRBJ1-2
V gene: TRBV12-3/TRBV12-4
clone size: -
CDR3 protein: ASTFGTGYGYT

J gene: TRBJ1-6
V gene: TRBV2
clone size: -
CDR3 protein: ASTSGSMGNSPLH

J gene: TRBJ2-5
V gene: TRBV27
clone size: once
CDR3 protein: ASSATSTSGGYQETQY

J gene: TRBJ1-1
V gene: TRBV5-1
clone size: -
CDR3 protein: ASSLDQGGMNTEAF

J gene: TRBJ1-5
V gene: TRBV7-2
clone size: -
CDR3 protein: ASSFGGTSRVGEPQH

J gene: TRBJ1-1
V gene: TRBV6-5
clone size: many
CDR3 protein: ASNDRAGAEAF

J gene: TRBJ2-1
V gene: TRBV2
clone size: few
CDR3 protein: ASRETGPSPGEQF

J gene: TRBJ1-4
V gene: TRBV5-1
clone size: -
CDR3 protein: ASSHDRAYNEKLF

J gene: TRBJ2-7
V gene: TRBV20-1
clone size: few
CDR3 protein: SAIRASGVDEQY

J gene: TRBJ2-3
V gene: TRBV15
clone size: few
CDR3 protein: ATSRGGIGGTDTQY